This T cell receptor beta chain was profiled in a study of blood T cell repertoires in COVID-19. Study background: Specimens from acute and convalescent COVID-19 originated in the United States, Italy and Spain. In each case, the material was cDNA or gDNA derived from T cells, B-cell-depleted T cells, or PBMCs.

V lost 2 bases to trimming and J lost 0 bases; unmatched junction nucleotides: 14. CDR1 is SEHNR, CDR2 FQNEAQ, per germline (reference sequence). This CDR3 region has 19 residues. Recruited during active infection, patients (from Seattle) were subsequently followed longitudinally. In the original analysis: Reference gene primer amplification in the assay estimated nucleated cell counts. Sequencing was performed with immunoSEQ multiplex PCR; in TCRdb, only in-frame clones are kept and a portion is missing. V and J calls plus clone size are reproduced from that table; the DNA served to infer D and trimming. The table records roughly 350,000 clones, about 90% of them present only once.

The rearrangement uses TRBV7-9 and TRBJ1-1, with TRBD1 identical over 8 bases. The receptor comes from a woman between 50 and 59 years old with COVID-19, enrolled during active disease. Sample: peripheral blood. This CDR3 is CASSLRISWTGTMNTEAFF. The CDR3 DNA sequence: TGTGCCAGCAGCTTAAGGATTTCCTGGACAGGGACCATGAACACTGAAGCTTTCTTT.